A single T cell receptor (beta chain) is shown here with its context. Its target is not known. The CDR3 covers 15 residues. The ends lost 4 bases at V and 1 base at J; junction bases unmatched: 8. Looked up from germline, CDR1 is SGDLS and CDR2 is YYNGEE. The record originates from a study of long-term antiretroviral therapy in people with HIV. Study conclusions and caveats: In samples taken after ART, diversity increased but remained below transplant donor control levels.

They ran version v3.0 of the immunoSEQ assay at survey level. A target of 40,000-50,000 T-cell genomes per sample was set for sequencing. The data were produced by immunoSEQ multiplex PCR, yet TCRdb's version contains in-frame clones alone and is incomplete. The sample comprises under 30,000 clones, roughly 87% of which are singletons, and about 8.7% rests with the top ten. This chain connects TRBV9 to TRBJ2-7; 7 bases are shared with TRBD1. This clonotype was obtained from a man aged 50 or older with HIV. Sequencing was performed on unsorted PBMCs, taken 1.8 years before starting antiretroviral therapy. CDR3 DNA sequence: TGTGCCAGCAGCCCTTTACGGGACAGTTCCTACGAGCAGTACTTC. Translating it yields CASSPLRDSSYEQYF. Using reference TRBV9 and TRBJ2-7 for the parts outside the CDR3, the full variable domain is DSGVTQTPKHLITATGQRVTLRCSPRSGDLSVYWYQQSLDQGLQFLIQYYNGEERAKGNILERFSAQQFPDLHSELNLSSLELGDSALYFCASSPLRDSSYEQYFGPGTRLTVT.